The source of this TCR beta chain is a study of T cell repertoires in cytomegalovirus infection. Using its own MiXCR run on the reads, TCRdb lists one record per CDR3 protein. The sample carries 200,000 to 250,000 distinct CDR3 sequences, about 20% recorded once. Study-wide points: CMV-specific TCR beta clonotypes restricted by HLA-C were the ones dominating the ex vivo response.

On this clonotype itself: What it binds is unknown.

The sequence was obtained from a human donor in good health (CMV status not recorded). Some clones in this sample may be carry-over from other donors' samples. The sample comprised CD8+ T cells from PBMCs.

Written as DNA, the CDR3 is TGTGCCAGCAGCATCAGGACTAGATCAGGAGATACGCAGTATTTT. It codes for CASSIRTRSGDTQYF. This rearrangement joins TRBV7-9 to TRBJ2-3; 7 bases match TRBD2. Germline assignment: CDR1 SEHNR and CDR2 FQNEAQ (reference sequence). Germline trimming cut 5 bases from V and 5 bases from J; bases unmatched to any gene: 10. This CDR3 has 15 amino acids.